The 20 T cell receptor beta chains presented below share a single source sample, sequenced in a study of blood T cell repertoires in COVID-19. Sequenced by immunoSEQ multiplex PCR; TCRdb stores in-frame clones only, minus some. The sample holds tens of thousands of clones, over 65% seen once. The material sequenced was peripheral blood. Source of these receptors: a man between 65 and 79 years old with COVID-19, enrolled during active disease.

This clone was seen a few times. CDR3 coding DNA: TGTGCCAGCAGTCCCAAACAGGGGGCTCCCTACTATGGCTACACCTTC. This gives the protein CASSPKQGAPYYGYTF. The gene calls are TRBV27 and TRBJ1-2; 9 bases are shared with TRBD1. CDR1 MNHEY and CDR2 SMNVEV come from the germline V gene (reference sequence). This CDR3 contains 16 residues. Trimming cost V 5 bases and J 3 bases; bases outside gene matches: 10.

The chain uses TRBV7-9 and TRBJ2-7; D remains unclear. V lost 0 bases and J lost 4, with 13 bases in between. This CDR3 has 15 amino acids. Germline V gene lookup returns CDR1 SEHNR and CDR2 FQNEAQ (reference sequence). CDR3 DNA sequence: TGTGCCAGCAGCTTAGCCCCAGGTGGAAAGTACGAGCAGTACTTC. It encodes CASSLAPGGKYEQYF.

V is TRBV29-1 and J is TRBJ2-5, with 14 bases lining up with TRBD2. Unmatched junction bases numbered 10, after V lost 7 bases and J lost 3 bases. Germline V lookup: CDR1 SQVTM, CDR2 ANQGSEA. The CDR3 loop spans 16 amino acids. The CDR3: CSAAGTSGSEEETQYF. The CDR3 DNA is TGCAGCGCCGCGGGGACTAGCGGGAGTGAGGAAGAGACCCAGTACTTC.

The chain links TRBV24-1 to TRBJ2-5; TRBD2 matches 12 bases. The germline V gene has CDR1 KGHDR and CDR2 SFDVKD. The CDR3 length is 17 residues. With 6 bases clipped from V and 5 bases from J, the junction kept 12 bases outside the gene matches. CDR3 amino acids: CATSPASGLAGSETQYF. In DNA, the CDR3 is TGTGCCACCAGTCCAGCCTCCGGACTAGCGGGAAGTGAGACCCAGTACTTC.

This clone was observed a handful of times. This chain joins TRBV28 and TRBJ2-7; D ambiguous. CDR3 length: 15 amino acids. CDR1 and CDR2 (germline): MDHEN, SYDVKM. Trimming removed 2 bases at V and 4 bases at J, with 15 bases between. CDR3 sequence reads: CASSLGFSVSYEQYF. The CDR3 DNA sequence: TGTGCCAGCAGTTTAGGTTTTTCGGTCTCTTACGAGCAGTACTTC.

The chain is built from TRBV30 and TRBJ2-2; no clear D gene. Germline V gives CDR1 GTSNPN, CDR2 SVGIG (reference sequence). Trimming shortened V by 1 base and J by 0 bases, and 9 bases separated the two germline ends. The CDR3 runs 15 residues. The CDR3 spells CAWSGGYANTGELFF. CDR3 sequence (DNA): TGTGCCTGGAGTGGCGGATACGCGAACACCGGGGAGCTGTTTTTT.

J is TRBJ2-2 and V is TRBV18; tentative D call: TRBD1 (6 bases). Trimming removed 5 bases at V and 5 bases at J, with 15 bases between. The germline V gene encodes CDR1 KGHSH and CDR2 LQKENI. The CDR3 covers 15 residues. CDR3 region: CASSSQGLRTGELFF. CDR3 nucleotide sequence: TGTGCCAGCTCATCGCAGGGGTTGAGGACCGGGGAGCTGTTTTTT.

The V gene is TRBV12-3 or TRBV12-4, the J gene TRBJ2-3; TRBD2 is a possible D gene (5 bases). Deletions cut 7 bases from V and 0 bases from J, with 8 bases between. This CDR3 comprises 13 residues. CDR3: CASTRGSTDTQYF. For the CDR3, the DNA is TGTGCCAGCACTCGAGGGAGCACAGATACGCAGTATTTT.

This chain links TRBV28 with TRBJ1-1, with 8 bases fitting TRBD1. There are 13 residues in the CDR3. With V trimmed by 8 bases and J by 4 bases, 6 bases remained unmatched. Looked up from germline, CDR1 is MDHEN and CDR2 is SYDVKM. This CDR3 is CASSGTGGTEAFF. Written as DNA, the CDR3 is TGTGCCAGCTCAGGAACAGGGGGCACTGAAGCTTTCTTT. Complete variable domain (other parts from reference TRBV28 and TRBJ1-1): DVKVTQSSRYLVKRTGEKVFLECVQDMDHENMFWYRQDPGLGLRLIYFSYDVKMKEKGDIPEGYSVSREKKERFSLILESASTNQTSMYLCASSGTGGTEAFFGQGTRLTVV.

The J gene is TRBJ2-3, the V gene TRBV5-1, with 9 positions matching TRBD2. Germline V gives CDR1 SGHRS, CDR2 YFSETQ. The CDR3 totals 16 residues. J was trimmed by 2 bases and V by 0 bases; bases with no gene match: 4. CDR3 coding DNA: TGCGCCAGCAGCTTGGGACTAGCGGCCGACACAGATACGCAGTATTTT. Residues: CASSLGLAADTDTQYF.

The V and J genes are TRBV4-3 and TRBJ1-2; no clear D. The ends were cut back, 0 bases at V and 8 bases at J, with 19 bases in the middle. This CDR3 is 16 amino acids long. Looked up from germline, CDR1 is LGHNA and CDR2 is YSLEER. The CDR3 nucleotides are TGCGCCAGCAGCCAAGAGACTCTCATCCGGGCGGGGGGCTACACCTTC. Protein sequence: CASSQETLIRAGGYTF.

J is TRBJ2-1 and V is TRBV5-5, with D maybe TRBD1 (6 bases). This CDR3 contains 13 residues. V lost 4 bases and J lost 15, with 20 bases in between. Per the germline V gene, CDR1 is SGHKS and CDR2 is YYEKEE (reference sequence). This chain's CDR3 is CASSAPGQWVGFF. Here the CDR3 DNA reads TGTGCCAGCAGCGCGCCAGGACAGTGGGTGGGGTTCTTC.

The chain carries TRBV5-6 and TRBJ2-5; 7 positions agree with TRBD1. Per germline, CDR1 SGHDT and CDR2 YYEEEE. The J segment lost 9 bases and the V segment lost 7 bases, leaving 18 bases of the junction unmatched. The CDR3 is 15 residues long. CDR3 sequence (DNA): TGTGCCAGCCACACCGTTGACAGGGCGGCAGGGGCCCAGTACTTC. It translates to CASHTVDRAAGAQYF.

J is TRBJ2-2 and V is TRBV10-3, with a weak D call TRBD2 (6 bases). The germline gives CDR1 ENHRY, CDR2 SYGVKD. Trimming stripped 5 bases from V and 2 bases from J, with 9 bases between. CDR3 size: 14 residues. CDR3 sequence (DNA): TGTGCCATCAGTCTAGCGACTAACACCGGGGAGCTGTTTTTT. It encodes CAISLATNTGELFF.

The rearrangement uses TRBV10-3 and TRBJ1-2, with 12 bases aligning to TRBD1. J was trimmed by 5 bases and V by 2 bases; bases with no gene match: 3. The CDR3 consists of 15 residues. CDR1 is ENHRY, CDR2 SYGVKD, per germline. As DNA, the CDR3 is TGTGCCATCAGTGAGGGGACAGGGGGCTTGTATGGCTACACCTTC. Translating gives CAISEGTGGLYGYTF.

The chain joins TRBV25-1 to TRBJ1-2; D possibly corresponds to TRBD1 (6 bases). Trimming left V 5 bases short and J 3 bases short, with 13 bases between. The CDR3 length is 14 residues. CDR1 and CDR2 (germline): MGHDK, SYGVNS. This CDR3 reads CASSPDRIYYGYTF. The DNA for the CDR3 is TGTGCCAGCAGTCCAGACAGGATATACTATGGCTACACCTTC.

J is TRBJ2-5 and V is TRBV7-3; 9 nucleotides match TRBD2. J was trimmed by 5 bases and V by 4 bases; bases with no gene match: 8. The length of the CDR3 is 15 residues. The germline V gene encodes CDR1 SGHTA and CDR2 FQGTGA. The DNA for the CDR3 is TGTGCCAGCAGCTCAACAGCGGGAGGATGGGAGACCCAGTACTTC. It translates to CASSSTAGGWETQYF.

This chain joins TRBV3-1 (or the pseudogene TRBV3-2) and TRBJ1-6; D call uncertain. The CDR3 is 12 amino acids. CDR1 is LGHDT, CDR2 YNNKEL, per germline (reference sequence). Between the trimmed V and J ends, which lost 1 base and 14 bases, there was a span of 9 bases. CDR3 sequence (DNA): TGTGCCAGCAGCCAAGTGAGTGCGGCCCTCCACTTT. Protein sequence: CASSQVSAALHF.

The chain carries TRBV4-1 and TRBJ1-2; D gene unclear. Germline V CDR1 and CDR2: MGHRA, YSYEKL. V gave up 0 bases and J gave up 6 bases, with 11 bases separating them. The CDR3 extends over 14 amino acids. CDR3 sequence reads: CASSQDPSSDGYTF. CDR3 in DNA: TGCGCCAGCAGCCAAGATCCGAGTTCTGATGGCTACACCTTC.

By sample fraction, this clone is medium-sized. This sequence joins TRBV27 and TRBJ1-2; perhaps TRBD1 as D (5 bases). Germline V gene sequence: CDR1 MNHEY, CDR2 SMNVEV (reference sequence). V was pared by 6 bases and J by 4 bases, with 21 bases between. The CDR3 contains 16 residues. The CDR3 loop reads CASSPSGGEVGYGYTF. In DNA form, the CDR3 reads TGTGCCAGCAGCCCCTCGGGGGGTGAAGTGGGCTATGGCTACACCTTC.